This T cell receptor (beta chain) was found in a study of regulatory T cells in long-lasting Graves disease. Study background: Newly diagnosed Graves' patients took antithyroid drugs under 3 months.

Library construction for TCR beta used iRepertoire HTBI primers and Arm-PCR of CDR3 regions. MiXCR, run by TCRdb on the multiplex PCR reads, gives a single entry per CDR3 protein. The sample lists some 250,000 distinct CDR3 sequences, approximately 20% occurring once. This clonotype has at least ten counts. Its specificity is not known. Whole-study findings and limits: Fewer public clonotypes were shared by new patients (about 940) than by persistent patients (roughly 2,500).

Time point: newly diagnosed GD, antithyroid drugs for less than 3 months. From RNA extracted from PBMCs, the TCR library was made. This CDR3 region has 17 residues. Germline V CDR1 and CDR2: MNHEY, SMNVEV (reference sequence). The V gene end was trimmed by 8 bases and the J gene end by 2 bases; junction bases not matched to a gene: 14. The chain combines TRBV27 with TRBJ2-1; the match to TRBD1 covers 8 bases. Specimen: peripheral blood mononuclear cells (PBMCs), collected at new diagnosis, from a patient treated with antithyroid drugs. This TCR came from a female donor with Graves disease. The CDR3 DNA sequence: TGTGCCAGCGGGTCCTCCCACAGGGGGGCTCCCTACAATGAGCAGTTCTTC. It codes for CASGSSHRGAPYNEQFF.